The present TCR beta chain was sequenced within a study of cytomegalovirus exposure and HLA in healthy donors. Turning to the study itself: The platform used for the approximately 130 validation repertoires matched that of the approximately 670 first-cohort repertoires, a later analysis reported.

Findings and limits, study-wide: Overall, approximately 150 TCR beta chains were annotated as cytomegalovirus-associated.

Turning to this clone: Its antigen remains unidentified.

The V segment lost 5 bases and the J segment 2 bases; nucleotides outside the gene matches: 7. Germline CDR1 and CDR2: MNHNY and SVGAGI (reference sequence). This CDR3 comprises 15 residues. The table came from immunoSEQ multiplex PCR; TCRdb's copy has only in-frame clones and leaves some out. This sample carries 100,000 to 150,000 clones, 89% of them seen once, and the ten largest clones take over 1%. The gene calls are TRBV6-6 and TRBJ2-3, with 7 bases aligning to TRBD2. The sequence was obtained from a woman younger than 35 in good health and CMV-seronegative. What was sequenced was PBMCs. The CDR3 is CASSGGLTNTDTQYF. DNA for the CDR3: TGTGCCAGCAGTGGGGGACTAACTAACACAGATACGCAGTATTTT.